The 12 T cell receptor beta chains below all came from one sample that was sequenced in a study of cytomegalovirus exposure and HLA in healthy donors. A multiplex PCR was run with 60 Vbeta primers and 13 Jbeta primers. Only in-frame clones appear in the TCRdb table, and some are missing; sequencing was by immunoSEQ multiplex PCR. The sample holds about 180,000 clones, around 80% seen once. Material: PBMCs. The receptors shown here come from a man between 18 and 35 years old in good health and CMV-seronegative.

The chain has TRBV19 and TRBJ2-1; 7 bases map to TRBD1. Germline CDR1 and CDR2: LNHDA and SQIVND (reference sequence). The V gene end was trimmed by 4 bases and the J gene end by 0 bases; junction bases not matched to a gene: 9. The CDR3 contains 17 residues. The CDR3 region has the DNA TGTGCCAGTAGTAGAACCGGGACAGCGAGCTCCTACAATGAGCAGTTCTTC. It is translated as CASSRTGTASSYNEQFF. Using reference TRBV19 and TRBJ2-1 for the parts outside the CDR3, the full variable domain is DGGITQSPKYLFRKEGQNVTLSCEQNLNHDAMYWYRQDPGQGLRLIYYSQIVNDFQKGDIAEGYSVSREKKESFPLTVTSAQKNPTAFYLCASSRTGTASSYNEQFFGPGTRLTVL.

V gene TRBV7-9 combines with J gene TRBJ2-7; possible D gene TRBD2, 6 bases. The V end was cut by 4 bases, the J end by 1 base, with 8 bases between. Germline CDR1 SEHNR, CDR2 FQNEAQ (reference sequence). The CDR3 covers 13 residues. As DNA, the CDR3 is TGTGCCAGCAGCTCCGGGACTTCCTACGAGCAGTACTTC. Protein: CASSSGTSYEQYF. Combining the CDR3 with reference TRBV7-9 and TRBJ2-7 gives the whole variable domain DTGVSQNPRHKITKRGQNVTFRCDPISEHNRLYWYRQTLGQGPEFLTYFQNEAQLEKSRLLSDRFSAERPKGSFSTLEIQRTEQGDSAMYLCASSSGTSYEQYFGPGTRLTVT.

This sequence joins TRBV6-6 and TRBJ2-7; TRBD1 matches 7 bases. Germline V gives CDR1 MNHNY, CDR2 SVGAGI (reference sequence). J lost 0 bases, V lost 1 base, and 3 bases had no gene match. CDR3 length equals 15 residues. The CDR3 DNA is TGTGCCAGCAGTTACTGGGGACAGCCCTCCTACGAGCAGTACTTC. Translating it yields CASSYWGQPSYEQYF.

The V and J genes are TRBV7-9 and TRBJ2-1; 9 positions agree with TRBD2. CDR3 size: 16 residues. The V gene end was trimmed by 5 bases and the J gene end by 0 bases; junction bases not matched to a gene: 5. Germline CDR1 is SEHNR and CDR2 is FQNEAQ (reference sequence). CDR3 amino acids: CASSPSGASSYNEQFF. CDR3 nucleotide sequence: TGTGCCAGCAGCCCTAGCGGGGCGAGCTCCTACAATGAGCAGTTCTTC.

The chain has TRBV14 and TRBJ1-1; D not resolved. V shed 4 bases and J shed 4 bases, with 10 bases lying between them. Germline lookup yields CDR1 SGHDN and CDR2 FVKESK. The CDR3 is made up of 13 amino acids. For the CDR3, the DNA is TGTGCCAGCAGCCCGTCATTGAGCACTGAAGCTTTCTTT. This translates into CASSPSLSTEAFF.

This clone was found a few times. This rearrangement joins TRBV2 to TRBJ2-1; tentative D call: TRBD2 (6 bases). CDR1 and CDR2 from the germline V gene are SNHLY and FYNNEI. The CDR3 sequence is 14 residues long. V dropped 6 bases and J dropped 4 bases, with 13 bases sitting between them. The CDR3 loop reads CASSDGGMYNEQFF. The CDR3 DNA is TGTGCCAGCAGCGACGGCGGGATGTACAATGAGCAGTTCTTC.

The CDR3 loop reads CASSGTVSSYNEQFF. The CDR3 nucleotides read TGTGCCAGCAGCGGGACAGTGAGCTCCTACAATGAGCAGTTCTTC. V and J are TRBV6-6 and TRBJ2-1; 7 bases match TRBD1. The J segment lost 0 bases and the V segment lost 6 bases, leaving 5 bases of the junction unmatched. The CDR3 is made up of 15 amino acids. CDR1 and CDR2 (germline): MNHNY, SVGAGI (reference sequence).

The chain joins TRBV11-3 to TRBJ2-7, with TRBD2 matching 7 bases. This CDR3 is 15 amino acids long. Germline V gene lookup returns CDR1 SGHNT and CDR2 YENEEA. V lost 5 bases to trimming and J lost 0 bases; unmatched junction nucleotides: 7. The CDR3 sequence: CASSRPAGRSYEQYF. The DNA for the CDR3 is TGTGCCAGCAGCCGTCCAGCGGGACGCTCCTACGAGCAGTACTTC.

This sequence joins TRBV4-3 and TRBJ2-1, with 10 bases aligning to TRBD2. With 0 bases clipped from V and 2 bases from J, the junction kept 4 bases outside the gene matches. The CDR3 spans 17 residues. Germline CDR1 is LGHNA and CDR2 is YSLEER. CDR3 DNA: TGCGCCAGCAGCCAAGAAGGGGGACTAGCGCCCTACAATGAGCAGTTCTTC. This encodes CASSQEGGLAPYNEQFF.

This rearrangement joins TRBV7-2 to TRBJ1-2, with D perhaps matching TRBD1 (6 bases). Per germline, CDR1 SGHTA and CDR2 FQGNSA. With 4 bases removed from V and 8 bases from J, the gap between germline ends came to 11 bases. The CDR3 length is 12 residues. CDR3 amino acids: CASSSDRRGYTF. The CDR3 nucleotides read TGTGCCAGCAGCTCTGACAGGCGGGGCTACACCTTC.

This chain connects TRBV11-2 to TRBJ2-2; TRBD2 matches at 7 bases. Unmatched junction bases numbered 13, after V lost 6 bases and J lost 3 bases. This CDR3 is 17 amino acids long. Germline CDR1 is SGHAT and CDR2 is FQNNGV. CDR3 protein: CASRPLRGRGYTGELFF. CDR3 coding DNA: TGTGCCAGCAGACCCCTGCGGGGGAGAGGGTACACCGGGGAGCTGTTTTTT.

The chain recombines TRBV19 with TRBJ1-1, with D possibly matching TRBD1 (5 bases). V lost 3 bases and J lost 11, with 19 bases in between. The CDR3 contains 14 residues. Per the germline V gene, CDR1 is LNHDA and CDR2 is SQIVND (reference sequence). The DNA for the CDR3 is TGTGCCAGTAGTATGGGGGACGCCCGGGGGTTGGCTTTCTTT. It is translated as CASSMGDARGLAFF.